These T cell receptor beta chains were read from a single sample in a study of a mutant IDH1 vaccine in newly diagnosed glioma. Libraries were prepared by immunoSEQ multiplex PCR; TCRdb keeps only in-frame clonotypes and omits some of them. This sample carries about 88,000 clones, more than 65% of them seen once, and the ten largest clones take 5% to 5.5%. Sample: PBMCs, taken from a glioma patient treated with radiotherapy, temozolomide or both. The receptors shown here come from a man in his forties with glioma. Some clones in this sample may be carry-over from other donors' samples. Both conserved end residues are trimmed from each CDR3. Fields, in order: clone size, V gene, J gene, CDR3 protein. Size is omitted from some rows. Given values are once, few, many or a class for expanded clones.

abundance: few; v_gene: TRBV18; j_gene: TRBJ1-2; CDR3aa: ASSPGPLTYGYT
abundance: once; v_gene: TRBV10-3; j_gene: TRBJ1-2; CDR3aa: AISGGTTGGYT
abundance: .; v_gene: TRBV5-1; j_gene: TRBJ2-1; CDR3aa: ASSRQGAYNEQF
abundance: .; v_gene: TRBV6-5; j_gene: TRBJ1-4; CDR3aa: ASRTGQGNEKLF
abundance: few; v_gene: TRBV19; j_gene: TRBJ1-1; CDR3aa: ASRDRGRGTEAF
abundance: .; v_gene: TRBV2; j_gene: TRBJ1-1; CDR3aa: ASSFPTGMNTEAF
abundance: .; v_gene: TRBV2; j_gene: TRBJ1-3; CDR3aa: ASSEGVGNTIY
abundance: once; v_gene: TRBV10-3; j_gene: TRBJ2-1; CDR3aa: ATSGSGGAVSYNEQF
abundance: .; v_gene: TRBV5-6; j_gene: TRBJ2-5; CDR3aa: ASSLTPETQY
abundance: .; v_gene: TRBV7-9; j_gene: TRBJ1-5; CDR3aa: ASSVEPYGGPQH
abundance: .; v_gene: TRBV18; j_gene: TRBJ1-6; CDR3aa: ASSLTGTPSYNSPLH
abundance: .; v_gene: TRBV13; j_gene: TRBJ2-7; CDR3aa: ASSFVQGAHYEQY
abundance: .; v_gene: TRBV6-5; j_gene: TRBJ2-7; CDR3aa: ASARGGETYEQY
abundance: .; v_gene: TRBV9; j_gene: TRBJ1-1; CDR3aa: ASSVGGTEAF
abundance: .; v_gene: TRBV5-1; j_gene: TRBJ2-2; CDR3aa: ASSLGTLNTGELF
abundance: few; v_gene: TRBV30; j_gene: TRBJ2-2; CDR3aa: AWRGGQTGELF
abundance: .; v_gene: TRBV6-5; j_gene: TRBJ1-1; CDR3aa: ASRIQGRLKTEAF
abundance: .; v_gene: TRBV7-9; j_gene: TRBJ1-6; CDR3aa: ASSGRQGANSPLH
abundance: .; v_gene: TRBV5-1; j_gene: TRBJ2-7; CDR3aa: ASSPPGRTYEQY
abundance: .; v_gene: TRBV7-2; j_gene: TRBJ1-1; CDR3aa: ASSLGQLNTEAF
abundance: .; v_gene: TRBV7-9; j_gene: TRBJ1-6; CDR3aa: ASRWYENSPLH
abundance: .; v_gene: TRBV9; j_gene: TRBJ1-4; CDR3aa: ASSAPGQEDEKLF
abundance: .; v_gene: TRBV6-1; j_gene: TRBJ1-2; CDR3aa: ASSEDGQSYGYT
abundance: few; v_gene: TRBV5-1; j_gene: TRBJ1-1; CDR3aa: ASSHQDLNTEAF
abundance: .; v_gene: TRBV4-1; j_gene: TRBJ1-1; CDR3aa: ASSQDCSERTEAF
abundance: few; v_gene: TRBV20-1; j_gene: TRBJ1-1; CDR3aa: SASGRGAF
abundance: .; v_gene: TRBV6-5; j_gene: TRBJ1-2; CDR3aa: ASSGLGQGGYGYT
abundance: once; v_gene: TRBV7-9; j_gene: TRBJ1-2; CDR3aa: ASSFRGNSPYGYT
abundance: .; v_gene: TRBV23-1; j_gene: TRBJ1-1; CDR3aa: ASRSSGGRVEAF
abundance: once; v_gene: TRBV15; j_gene: TRBJ2-7; CDR3aa: ATSLDRASYEQY
abundance: .; v_gene: TRBV6-1; j_gene: TRBJ2-7; CDR3aa: ASSEAQNSYEQY
abundance: .; v_gene: TRBV6-5; j_gene: TRBJ1-4; CDR3aa: ASSVSITNEKLF
abundance: .; v_gene: TRBV7-9; j_gene: TRBJ2-7; CDR3aa: ASSLPGGREQY
abundance: .; v_gene: TRBV14; j_gene: TRBJ2-7; CDR3aa: ASSDTLVVHEQY
abundance: .; v_gene: TRBV7-2; j_gene: TRBJ1-1; CDR3aa: ASSLVTNTEAF
abundance: .; v_gene: TRBV6-1; j_gene: TRBJ1-2; CDR3aa: ASVRELGYGYT
abundance: .; v_gene: TRBV30; j_gene: TRBJ1-1; CDR3aa: AWTTGANTEAF
abundance: once; v_gene: TRBV5-1; j_gene: TRBJ2-5; CDR3aa: ASTPPGAGETQY
abundance: .; v_gene: TRBV5-1; j_gene: TRBJ1-6; CDR3aa: ASSLRQGRDSPLH
abundance: .; v_gene: TRBV6-6; j_gene: TRBJ2-7; CDR3aa: ASTPLGAGSYEQY
abundance: .; v_gene: TRBV11-1; j_gene: TRBJ1-1; CDR3aa: ASSPWNTEAF
abundance: .; v_gene: TRBV6-5; j_gene: TRBJ1-1; CDR3aa: ASSYSTGGLEAF
abundance: .; v_gene: TRBV10-3; j_gene: TRBJ2-1; CDR3aa: AIRAPSDEQF
abundance: .; v_gene: TRBV5-4; j_gene: TRBJ2-3; CDR3aa: ASSWGQGFPDTQY